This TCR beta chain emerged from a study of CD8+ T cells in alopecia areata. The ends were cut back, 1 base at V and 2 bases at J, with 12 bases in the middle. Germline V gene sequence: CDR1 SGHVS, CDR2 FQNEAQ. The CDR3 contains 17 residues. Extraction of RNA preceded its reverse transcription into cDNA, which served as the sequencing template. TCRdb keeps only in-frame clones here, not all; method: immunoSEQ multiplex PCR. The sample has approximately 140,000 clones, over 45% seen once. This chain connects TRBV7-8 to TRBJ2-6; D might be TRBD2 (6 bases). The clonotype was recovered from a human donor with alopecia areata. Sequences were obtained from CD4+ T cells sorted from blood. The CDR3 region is CASSLDSTGAGANVLTF. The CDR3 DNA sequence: TGTGCCAGCAGCTTAGACTCAACGGGGGCTGGGGCCAACGTCCTGACTTTC. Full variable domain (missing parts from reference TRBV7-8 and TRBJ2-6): GAGVSQSPRYKVAKRGQDVALRCDPISGHVSLFWYQQALGQGPEFLTYFQNEAQLDKSGLPSDRFFAERPEGSVSTLKIQRTQQEDSAVYLCASSLDSTGAGANVLTFGAGSRLTVL.